One T cell receptor beta chain is described in this entry. Its target is not known. TCRbeta library preparation incorporated unique molecular identifiers. TCRdb fed the PCR reads into MiXCR, producing one record per CDR3 protein. The sample records fewer than 750,000 distinct CDR3 sequences, 27% being singletons. This sample is drawn from a study of T-cell reconstitution after alpha-beta-depleted transplantation in children. The ends lost 6 bases at V and 4 bases at J; junction bases unmatched: 6. CDR3 length: 14 residues. The germline V gene has CDR1 SGHRS and CDR2 YFSETQ. Study findings and constraints: T-cell numbers and diversity, one year after transplant, stemmed largely from T cells that were newly produced. Several hundred expanded graft clones reportedly supplied alpha-beta T cells about two months after transplant. In some patients, recipient T cells and intrathymic progenitors surviving conditioning explained high day-60 diversity.

Sequencing used PBMCs, obtained before TCRalphabeta/CD19-depleted stem cell transplant. The TCR was taken from a boy under three years old with Wiskott-Aldrich syndrome, due to receive a stem cell transplant. The chain joins TRBV5-1 to TRBJ2-1, with 8 nucleotides matching TRBD2. The CDR3 spells CASTRLAFYNEQFF. The CDR3 nucleotides read TGCGCCAGCACAAGACTAGCGTTTTACAATGAGCAGTTCTTC. The whole variable domain, remainder taken from reference TRBV5-1 and TRBJ2-1, is KAGVTQTPRYLIKTRGQQVTLSCSPISGHRSVSWYQQTPGQGLQFLFEYFSETQRNKGNFPGRFSGRQFSNSRSEMNVSTLELGDSALYLCASTRLAFYNEQFFGPGTRLTVL.